Listed below are T cell receptor beta chains from one sample, sequenced in a study of cytomegalovirus exposure and HLA in healthy donors. Assay used: immunoSEQ multiplex PCR; TCRdb lists only in-frame clones, some missing. This table has 100,000 to 150,000 clones, roughly 80% appearing once. Sequenced sample: PBMCs. These TCRs come from a female donor in good health and CMV-seronegative. The CDR3 runs from the conserved cysteine through the conserved F or W. A D gene is named only where the DNA matches it firmly. The listing skips clone size in some rows; elsewhere it reads once, few, many or a size class.

clone_size,d_call,j_call,v_call,cdr3_nt,cdr3_aa
.,.,TRBJ2-1,TRBV4-1,TGCGCCAGCAGCCAAGATAAGGGGGTTGGTGCGTTTATGGAGCAGTTCTTC,CASSQDKGVGAFMEQFF
few,TRBD1,TRBJ2-3,TRBV18,TGTGCCAGCTCACAGGAGACAGGGGGAAGTACAGATACGCAGTATTTT,CASSQETGGSTDTQYF
.,TRBD2,TRBJ2-7,TRBV28,TGTGCCAGCAGGCGATTGGCGGGAGCGAACGAGCAGTACTTC,CASRRLAGANEQYF
.,.,TRBJ1-1,TRBV5-1,TGCGCCAGCAGCTTCCCGGACAGAGCAAACACTGAAGCTTTCTTT,CASSFPDRANTEAFF
.,.,TRBJ2-1,TRBV28,TGTGCCAGCAGTTTATACCGGGGGACCTACAATGAGCAGTTCTTC,CASSLYRGTYNEQFF
.,TRBD1,TRBJ1-3,TRBV7-9,TGTGCCAGCAGCCAAGGGACAGTCCGAAACACCATATATTTT,CASSQGTVRNTIYF
few,.,TRBJ1-1,TRBV18,TGTGCCAGCTCACCACCGGAGACCTCCCGGGGAGCTTTCTTT,CASSPPETSRGAFF
.,.,TRBJ2-3,TRBV2,TGTGCCAGCAGGTCTCAGGCAACCACAGATACGCAGTATTTT,CASRSQATTDTQYF
.,.,TRBJ1-6,TRBV7-6,TGTGCCAGCAGCTTACGGGGGGATAATTCACCCCTCCACTTT,CASSLRGDNSPLHF
once,.,TRBJ1-4,TRBV7-2,TGTGCCAGCAGCCAAAGGACCAGTGGGGGGGAAAAACTGTTTTTT,CASSQRTSGGEKLFF